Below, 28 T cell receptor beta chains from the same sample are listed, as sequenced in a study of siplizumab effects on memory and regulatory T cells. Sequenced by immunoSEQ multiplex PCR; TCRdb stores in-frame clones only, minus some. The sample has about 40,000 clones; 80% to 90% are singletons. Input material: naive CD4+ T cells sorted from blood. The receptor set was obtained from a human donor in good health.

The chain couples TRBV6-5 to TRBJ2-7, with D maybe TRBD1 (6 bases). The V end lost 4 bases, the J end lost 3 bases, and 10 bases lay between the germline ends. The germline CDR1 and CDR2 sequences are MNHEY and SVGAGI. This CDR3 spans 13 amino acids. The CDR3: CASSFTGNYEQYF. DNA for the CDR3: TGTGCCAGCAGTTTTACAGGGAACTACGAGCAGTACTTC.

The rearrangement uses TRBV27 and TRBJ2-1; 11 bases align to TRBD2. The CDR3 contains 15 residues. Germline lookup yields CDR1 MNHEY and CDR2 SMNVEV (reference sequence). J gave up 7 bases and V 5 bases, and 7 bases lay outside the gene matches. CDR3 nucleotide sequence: TGTGCCAGCAGTAAACTAGCGGGGGTGGATAATGAGCAGTTCTTC. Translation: CASSKLAGVDNEQFF.

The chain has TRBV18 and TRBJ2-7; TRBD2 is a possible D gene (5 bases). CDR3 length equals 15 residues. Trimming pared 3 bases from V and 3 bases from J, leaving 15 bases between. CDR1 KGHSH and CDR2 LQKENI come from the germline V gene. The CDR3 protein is CASSPTLFRGYEQYF. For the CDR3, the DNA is TGTGCCAGCTCACCCACCCTTTTTCGGGGCTACGAGCAGTACTTC.

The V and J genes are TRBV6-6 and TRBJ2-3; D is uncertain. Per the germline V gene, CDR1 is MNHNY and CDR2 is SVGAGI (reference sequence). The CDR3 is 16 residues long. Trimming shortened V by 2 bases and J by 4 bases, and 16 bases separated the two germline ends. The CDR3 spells CASSYHDYRVADTQYF. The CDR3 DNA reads TGTGCCAGCAGTTACCACGATTACAGAGTGGCAGATACGCAGTATTTT.

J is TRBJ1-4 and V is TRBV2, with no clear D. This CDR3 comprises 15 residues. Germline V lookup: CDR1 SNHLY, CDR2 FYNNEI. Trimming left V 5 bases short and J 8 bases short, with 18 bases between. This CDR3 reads CASSPLTGLREKLFF. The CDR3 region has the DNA TGTGCCAGCAGTCCCCTAACCGGACTGCGGGAAAAACTGTTTTTT.

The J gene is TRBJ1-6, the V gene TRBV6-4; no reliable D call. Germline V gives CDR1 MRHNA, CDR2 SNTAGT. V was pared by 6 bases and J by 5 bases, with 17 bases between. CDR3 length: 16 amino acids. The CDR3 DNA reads TGTGCCAGCAGCCAATTCCCAGGAATTAATAATTCACCCCTCCACTTT. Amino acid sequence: CASSQFPGINNSPLHF.

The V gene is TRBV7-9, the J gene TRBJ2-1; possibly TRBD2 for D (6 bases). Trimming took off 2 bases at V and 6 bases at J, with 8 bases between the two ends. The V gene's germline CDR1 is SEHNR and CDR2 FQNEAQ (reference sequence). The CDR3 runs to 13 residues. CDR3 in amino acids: CASSLTSSNEQFF. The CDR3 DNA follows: TGTGCCAGCAGCTTAACTAGCTCCAATGAGCAGTTCTTC. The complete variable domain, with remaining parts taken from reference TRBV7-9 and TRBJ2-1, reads DTGVSQNPRHKITKRGQNVTFRCDPISEHNRLYWYRQTLGQGPEFLTYFQNEAQLEKSRLLSDRFSAERPKGSFSTLEIQRTEQGDSAMYLCASSLTSSNEQFFGPGTRLTVL.

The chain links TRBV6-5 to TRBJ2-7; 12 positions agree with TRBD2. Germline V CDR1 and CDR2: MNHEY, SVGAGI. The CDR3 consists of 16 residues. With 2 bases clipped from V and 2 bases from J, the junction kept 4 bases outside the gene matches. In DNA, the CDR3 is TGTGCCAGCAGTTACGCGACTAGCGGGGGAACCTACGAGCAGTACTTC. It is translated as CASSYATSGGTYEQYF.

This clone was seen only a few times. The CDR3 reads CASSPSEKLFF. The CDR3 DNA is TGTGCCAGCTCACCTTCGGAAAAACTGTTTTTT. The chain couples TRBV18 to TRBJ1-4; D not resolved. CDR3 size: 11 residues. With 3 bases removed from V and 8 bases from J, the gap between germline ends came to 4 bases. Germline V gene sequence: CDR1 KGHSH, CDR2 LQKENI.

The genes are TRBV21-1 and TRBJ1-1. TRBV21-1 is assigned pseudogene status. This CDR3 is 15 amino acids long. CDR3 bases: TGTGCCAGCAGCAAATATGCGAGGGATCGCACTGAAGCTTTCTTT. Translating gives CASSKYARDRTEAFF.

As DNA, the CDR3 is TGCGCCAGCAGCCAAGACGGGCCCGGGGAGACCCAGTACTTC. Amino acids: CASSQDGPGETQYF. The rearrangement joins TRBV4-1 to TRBJ2-5; D gene unclear. Germline V gene lookup returns CDR1 MGHRA and CDR2 YSYEKL. The germline V and J ends were trimmed by 0 bases and 5 bases, with 10 bases remaining between them. This CDR3 contains 14 residues.

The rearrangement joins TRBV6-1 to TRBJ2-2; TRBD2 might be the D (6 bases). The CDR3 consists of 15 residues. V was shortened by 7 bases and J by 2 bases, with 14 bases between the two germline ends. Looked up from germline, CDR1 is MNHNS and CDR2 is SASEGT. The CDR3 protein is CASIAGTLNTGELFF. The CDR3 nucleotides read TGTGCCAGCATAGCAGGGACTCTAAACACCGGGGAGCTGTTTTTT.

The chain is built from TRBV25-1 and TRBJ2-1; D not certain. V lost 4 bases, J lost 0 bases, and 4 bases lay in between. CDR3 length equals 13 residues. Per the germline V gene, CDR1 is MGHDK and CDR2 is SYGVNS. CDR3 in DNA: TGTGCCAGCAGTGGTGGCTCCTACAATGAGCAGTTCTTC. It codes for CASSGGSYNEQFF.

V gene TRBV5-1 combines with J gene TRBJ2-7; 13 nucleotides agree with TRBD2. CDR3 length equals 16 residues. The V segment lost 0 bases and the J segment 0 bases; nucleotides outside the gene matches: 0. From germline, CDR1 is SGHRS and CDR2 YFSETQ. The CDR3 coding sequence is TGCGCCAGCAGCTTGGGGACTAGCGGGAGCTCCTACGAGCAGTACTTC. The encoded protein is CASSLGTSGSSYEQYF.

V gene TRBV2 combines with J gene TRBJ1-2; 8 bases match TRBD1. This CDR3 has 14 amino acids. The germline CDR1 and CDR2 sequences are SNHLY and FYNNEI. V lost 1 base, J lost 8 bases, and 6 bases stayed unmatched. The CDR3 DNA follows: TGTGCCAGCAGTGAAGGTCAGGGGGCGAGAGGCTACACCTTC. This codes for CASSEGQGARGYTF. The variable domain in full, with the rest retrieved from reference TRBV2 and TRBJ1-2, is EPEVTQTPSHQVTQMGQEVILRCVPISNHLYFYWYRQILGQKVEFLVSFYNNEISEKSEIFDDQFSVERPDGSNFTLKIRSTKLEDSAMYFCASSEGQGARGYTFGSGTRLTVV.

Here the CDR3 reads CASSPGGELFF. CDR3 in DNA: TGTGCCAGCAGCCCGGGCGGGGAGCTGTTTTTT. J is TRBJ2-2 and V is TRBV7-9; no definite D call. The CDR3 totals 11 residues. V gave up 5 bases and J gave up 7 bases, with 5 bases separating them. Germline assignment: CDR1 SEHNR and CDR2 FQNEAQ (reference sequence).

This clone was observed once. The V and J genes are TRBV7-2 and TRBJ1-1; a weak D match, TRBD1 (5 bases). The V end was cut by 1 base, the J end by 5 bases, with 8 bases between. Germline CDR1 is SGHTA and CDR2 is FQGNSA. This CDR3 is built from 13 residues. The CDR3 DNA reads TGTGCCAGCAGCTTAGTGGGGGAAACTGAAGCTTTCTTT. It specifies CASSLVGETEAFF. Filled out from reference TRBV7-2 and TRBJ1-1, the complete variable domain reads GAGVSQSPSNKVTEKGKDVELRCDPISGHTALYWYRQSLGQGLEFLIYFQGNSAPDKSGLPSDRFSAERTGGSVSTLTIQRTQQEDSAVYLCASSLVGETEAFFGQGTRLTVV.

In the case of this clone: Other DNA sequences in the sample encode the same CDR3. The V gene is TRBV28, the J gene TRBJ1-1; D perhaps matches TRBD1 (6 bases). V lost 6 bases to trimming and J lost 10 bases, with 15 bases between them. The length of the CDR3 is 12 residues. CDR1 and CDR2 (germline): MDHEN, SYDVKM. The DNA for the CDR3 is TGTGCCAGCAGGCGCTCAAAAGGGGGAGCTTTCTTT. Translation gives CASRRSKGGAFF.

Here the CDR3 DNA reads TGTGCCAGCAATTCTTCATCTAGCGGGAGGCCCGAGACCCAGTACTTC. Translation: CASNSSSSGRPETQYF. This rearrangement joins TRBV7-2 to TRBJ2-5; 11 positions agree with TRBD2. V dropped 7 bases and J dropped 5; count of bases not matched to a gene: 12. The CDR3 loop spans 16 amino acids. Germline CDR1 and CDR2: SGHTA and FQGNSA.

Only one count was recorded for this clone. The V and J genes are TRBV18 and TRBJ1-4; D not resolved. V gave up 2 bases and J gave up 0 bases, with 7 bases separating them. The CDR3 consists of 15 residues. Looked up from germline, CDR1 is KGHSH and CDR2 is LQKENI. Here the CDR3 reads CASSPRKTTNEKLFF. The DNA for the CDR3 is TGTGCCAGCTCACCAAGAAAGACAACTAATGAAAAACTGTTTTTT.

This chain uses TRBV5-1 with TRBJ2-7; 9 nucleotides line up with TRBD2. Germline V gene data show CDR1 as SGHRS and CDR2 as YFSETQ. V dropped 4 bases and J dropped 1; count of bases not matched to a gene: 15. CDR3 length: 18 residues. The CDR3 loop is CASSRYTVAGAGSYEQYF. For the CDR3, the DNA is TGCGCCAGCAGCCGTTATACGGTAGCGGGGGCCGGGTCCTACGAGCAGTACTTC.

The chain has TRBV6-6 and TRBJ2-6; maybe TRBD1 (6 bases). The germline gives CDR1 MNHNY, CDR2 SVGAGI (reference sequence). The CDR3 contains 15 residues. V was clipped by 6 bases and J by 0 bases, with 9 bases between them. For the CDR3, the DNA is TGTGCCAGCAGCCTGACAGGCTCTGGGGCCAACGTCCTGACTTTC. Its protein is CASSLTGSGANVLTF.

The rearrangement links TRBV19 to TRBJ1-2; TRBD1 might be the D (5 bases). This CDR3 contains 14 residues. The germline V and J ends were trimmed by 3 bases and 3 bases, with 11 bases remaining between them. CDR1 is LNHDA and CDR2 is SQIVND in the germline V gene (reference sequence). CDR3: CASSIVVGDYGYTF. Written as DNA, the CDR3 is TGTGCCAGTAGTATTGTGGTGGGGGACTATGGCTACACCTTC.

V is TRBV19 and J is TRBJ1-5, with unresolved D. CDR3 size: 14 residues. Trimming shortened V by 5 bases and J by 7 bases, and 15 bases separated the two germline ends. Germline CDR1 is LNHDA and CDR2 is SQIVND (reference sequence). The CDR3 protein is CASSPLLTSQPQHF. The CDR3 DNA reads TGTGCCAGTAGTCCCTTGTTGACAAGCCAGCCCCAGCATTTT.

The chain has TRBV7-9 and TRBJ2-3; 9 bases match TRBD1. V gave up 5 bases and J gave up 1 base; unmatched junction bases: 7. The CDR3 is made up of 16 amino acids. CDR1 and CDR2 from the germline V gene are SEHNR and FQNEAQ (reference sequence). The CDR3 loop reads CASSPIRTGGTDTQYF. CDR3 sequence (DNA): TGTGCCAGCAGCCCGATCCGGACAGGGGGCACAGATACGCAGTATTTT.

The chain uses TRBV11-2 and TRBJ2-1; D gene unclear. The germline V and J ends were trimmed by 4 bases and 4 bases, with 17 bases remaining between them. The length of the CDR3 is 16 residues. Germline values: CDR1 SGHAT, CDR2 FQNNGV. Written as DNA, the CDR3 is TGTGCCAGCAGCTCCCGAGGCGAGGTCCTGTACAATGAGCAGTTCTTC. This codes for CASSSRGEVLYNEQFF.

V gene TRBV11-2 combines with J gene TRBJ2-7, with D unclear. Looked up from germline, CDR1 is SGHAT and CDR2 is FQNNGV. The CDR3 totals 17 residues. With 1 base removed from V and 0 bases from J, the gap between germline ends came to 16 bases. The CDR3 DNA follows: TGTGCCAGCAGCTTAGCTGATCGGCGGTTCTTCTCCTACGAGCAGTACTTC. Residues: CASSLADRRFFSYEQYF.

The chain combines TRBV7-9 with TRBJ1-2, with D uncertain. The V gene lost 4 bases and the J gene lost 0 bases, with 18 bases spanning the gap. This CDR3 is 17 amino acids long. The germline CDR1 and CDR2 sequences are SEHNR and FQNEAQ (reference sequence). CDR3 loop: CASSSSAVPKTNYGYTF. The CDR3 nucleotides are TGTGCCAGCAGCTCCTCGGCGGTACCGAAAACTAACTATGGCTACACCTTC.